This T cell receptor (beta chain) was identified in a study of blood T cell repertoires in COVID-19. CDR3 length: 16 residues. The germline V gene encodes CDR1 MNHEY and CDR2 SVGAGI. V shed 4 bases, J shed 0 bases, and the junction held 6 bases outside the gene matches. This table comes from immunoSEQ multiplex PCR, and its TCRdb copy is limited to in-frame clones, with some not included. The sample includes about 350,000 clones, approximately 89% of them seen just once. Sequencing input: peripheral blood. The chain recombines TRBV6-5 with TRBJ2-1, with 7 bases that match TRBD1. The clonotype originates from a woman aged 55 to 70 with COVID-19, enrolled during active disease. The CDR3 region is CASSSRTGRSYNEQFF. The CDR3 bases are TGTGCCAGCAGTTCTCGGACAGGCCGCTCCTACAATGAGCAGTTCTTC.